The entry below describes one T cell receptor beta chain. The data were taken from a study of blood T cell repertoires in COVID-19. Study background: The samples span acute and convalescent COVID-19 from the United States, Italy and Spain.

Profiled with immunoSEQ multiplex PCR; TCRdb holds only in-frame clones, not every one. The sample includes 260,000 or so clones, 80% to 90% of them seen just once. Germline trimming cut 3 bases from V and 4 bases from J; bases unmatched to any gene: 12. Germline values: CDR1 SGHDN, CDR2 FVKESK. The CDR3 is made up of 17 amino acids. This receptor was taken from a woman between 70 and 85 years old with acute or convalescent COVID-19. The sample taken for sequencing was peripheral blood. The V gene is TRBV14, the J gene TRBJ1-2; 9 nucleotides match TRBD1. In nucleotides, the CDR3 is TGTGCCAGCAGCCACCCGGGACAGGGTGGTGGGGGCTATGGCTACACCTTC. This gives the protein CASSHPGQGGGGYGYTF. Using reference TRBV14 and TRBJ1-2 for the parts outside the CDR3, the full variable domain is EAGVTQFPSHSVIEKGQTVTLRCDPISGHDNLYWYRRVMGKEIKFLLHFVKESKQDESGMPNNRFLAERTGGTYSTLKVQPAELEDSGVYFCASSHPGQGGGGYGYTFGSGTRLTVV.